The clone carrying this T cell receptor (beta chain) was recorded only once. As yet, its antigen is unknown. The source of the sample is a study of T cell responses to AZD1222 COVID-19 vaccine. Study-level findings and limits: Mostly white British, mostly female donors; authors suggested clonal diversity may be underestimated.

Here immunoSEQ multiplex PCR was the method, and the copy in TCRdb shows in-frame clones only, minus some. The repertoire holds some 150,000 clones, with 92% as singletons. Germline CDR1 is MGHRA and CDR2 is YSYEKL. With V trimmed by 3 bases and J by 2 bases, 7 bases remained unmatched. This CDR3 has 17 residues. V is TRBV4-1 and J is TRBJ2-3, with 11 nucleotides matching TRBD2. The TCR comes from an adult in good health. The source was peripheral blood, collected on day 0 of AZD1222 vaccination. CDR3: CASSQNLAGGTTDTQYF. As DNA, the CDR3 is TGCGCCAGCAGCCAGAATTTAGCGGGAGGGACCACAGATACGCAGTATTTT.